These T cell receptor beta chains were read from a single sample in a study of cytomegalovirus exposure and HLA in healthy donors. TCRdb's table, derived via immunoSEQ multiplex PCR, lists solely in-frame clones and lacks some. Of about 190,000 clones listed, approximately 80% are singletons. Input material: PBMCs. All receptors come from a woman aged 18-30 years in good health and CMV-seropositive. CDR3s include the opening cysteine and the closing phenylalanine or tryptophan. The D gene is left open where the match is weak. The size field is filled for only some rows; it gives once, few, many or a size class.

D	V	size	J	CDR3	DNA
-	TRBV6-5	few	TRBJ2-3	CASSYFNGRGGTQYF	TGTGCCAGCAGTTATTTCAACGGTCGAGGAGGGACGCAGTATTTT
-	TRBV27	-	TRBJ2-1	CASSLGGDEQFF	TGTGCCAGCAGCCTAGGGGGAGATGAGCAGTTCTTC
TRBD2	TRBV4-1	-	TRBJ2-6	CASSHKLRTSGVWANGLTF	TGCGCCAGCAGCCATAAACTTAGGACTAGCGGGGTGTGGGCCAACGGCCTGACTTTC
TRBD1	TRBV5-1	-	TRBJ1-4	CASSLSGGTNEKLFF	TGCGCCAGCAGCTTGTCAGGGGGAACTAATGAAAAACTGTTTTTT
-	TRBV14	-	TRBJ2-3	CASSQFRRGRTDTQYF	TGTGCCAGCAGCCAGTTCCGGCGGGGCCGCACAGATACGCAGTATTTT
TRBD1	TRBV6-6	-	TRBJ2-7	CASSHGTGGYEQYF	TGTGCCAGCAGCCATGGGACAGGGGGCTACGAGCAGTACTTC
-	TRBV29-1	-	TRBJ2-2	CSVETGQNTGELFF	TGCAGCGTTGAGACGGGACAGAACACCGGGGAGCTGTTTTTT
-	TRBV6-1	-	TRBJ2-7	CASSAMGQASEQYF	TGTGCCAGCAGTGCTATGGGACAAGCCTCCGAGCAGTACTTC
TRBD2	TRBV7-9	-	TRBJ2-5	CASRLAGGRETQYF	TGTGCCAGCCGACTAGCGGGGGGTAGAGAGACCCAGTACTTC
-	TRBV6-6	-	TRBJ1-5	CASSYPGGNQPQHF	TGTGCCAGCAGTTACCCCGGGGGCAATCAGCCCCAGCATTTT
TRBD1	TRBV5-1	-	TRBJ1-1	CASSKGQGEAFF	TGCGCCAGCAGCAAAGGACAGGGTGAAGCTTTCTTT
TRBD2	TRBV30	-	TRBJ2-1	CAWNHGLAGGNEQFF	TGTGCCTGGAACCACGGACTAGCGGGGGGAAATGAGCAGTTCTTC
TRBD1	TRBV28	once	TRBJ1-2	CASSFKTGTGYGYTF	TGTGCCAGCAGTTTCAAGACAGGGACGGGCTATGGCTACACCTTC
-	TRBV30	once	TRBJ1-1	CAFYPGPTSTEAFF	TGTGCCTTTTATCCGGGCCCAACTAGCACTGAAGCTTTCTTT
TRBD2	TRBV27	-	TRBJ2-1	CASSLIPGLAGLNSYNEQFF	TGTGCCAGCAGTCTTATCCCGGGACTAGCGGGGCTCAACTCCTACAATGAGCAGTTCTTC
TRBD1	TRBV11-2	-	TRBJ2-5	CASRETGIGFFQETQYF	TGTGCCAGCAGAGAGACAGGGATCGGGTTTTTCCAAGAGACCCAGTACTTC
-	TRBV5-5	-	TRBJ2-5	CASSLVLETQYF	TGTGCCAGCAGCTTGGTTCTAGAGACCCAGTACTTC
TRBD2	TRBV2	-	TRBJ2-7	CASSAVLAGFYEQYF	TGTGCCAGCAGTGCGGTACTAGCGGGCTTCTACGAGCAGTACTTC
TRBD1	TRBV6-4	-	TRBJ1-5	CASSAPETGNCQPQHF	TGTGCCAGCAGCGCTCCCGAGACAGGGAATTGCCAGCCCCAGCATTTT
-	TRBV6-4	-	TRBJ2-3	CASSVKETDTQYF	TGTGCCAGCAGTGTAAAGGAGACAGATACGCAGTATTTT
-	TRBV6-6	-	TRBJ2-7	CASSYMDRTSYEQYF	TGTGCCAGCAGTTACATGGACAGAACTTCCTACGAGCAGTACTTC
-	TRBV5-5	-	TRBJ2-1	CASSFVSEQFF	TGTGCCAGCAGCTTTGTGAGTGAGCAGTTCTTC
TRBD1	TRBV2	-	TRBJ1-6	CASSGQGANSPLHF	TGTGCCAGCAGTGGACAGGGTGCAAATTCACCCCTCCACTTT
-	TRBV5-6	-	TRBJ1-1	CASSSLRTAGTEAFF	TGTGCCAGCAGTTCATTGAGGACAGCAGGCACTGAAGCTTTCTTT
-	TRBV10-2	-	TRBJ2-2	CASSRDWINTGELFF	TGCGCCAGCAGCAGGGACTGGATTAACACCGGGGAGCTGTTTTTT
-	TRBV2	-	TRBJ2-3	CASSEGTRRTDTDTQYF	TGTGCCAGCAGTGAAGGTACGAGAAGGACAGACACAGATACGCAGTATTTT
-	TRBV15	few	TRBJ2-2	CATSSSGGGIYTGELFF	TGTGCCACCAGCAGCTCAGGAGGTGGGATTTACACCGGGGAGCTGTTTTTT
-	TRBV19	once	TRBJ1-5	CASSIARVGQPQHF	TGTGCCAGTAGTATAGCGAGGGTAGGCCAGCCCCAGCATTTT
-	TRBV5-6	-	TRBJ1-2	CASSYNPDRGGYTF	TGTGCCAGCAGCTACAACCCGGACAGAGGTGGCTACACCTTC
-	TRBV19	few	TRBJ2-5	CASSAGKGETQYF	TGTGCCAGTAGTGCCGGAAAGGGGGAGACCCAGTACTTC
-	TRBV7-6	-	TRBJ1-1	CASSPTGEAFF	TGTGCCAGCAGCCCCACGGGGGAGGCTTTCTTT
-	TRBV13	-	TRBJ2-1	CASSFLNEQFF	TGTGCCAGCAGCTTTCTCAATGAGCAGTTCTTC
-	TRBV7-2	-	TRBJ2-5	CASSLRRVETQYF	TGTGCCAGCAGCCTTAGAAGAGTGGAGACCCAGTACTTC
-	TRBV6-1	-	TRBJ1-5	CASSVTAQNQPQHF	TGTGCCAGCAGTGTGACAGCACAGAATCAGCCCCAGCATTTT
-	TRBV5-8	-	TRBJ1-6	CASSAGGAGNSPLHF	TGTGCCAGCAGCGCGGGGGGGGCCGGGAATTCACCCCTCCACTTT
TRBD2	TRBV14	-	TRBJ2-5	CASSKGLAGGKETQYF	TGTGCCAGCAGCAAGGGACTAGCGGGGGGAAAAGAGACCCAGTACTTC
-	TRBV6-4	-	TRBJ2-7	CASSEVPGGDEQYF	TGTGCCAGCAGTGAAGTCCCGGGGGGCGACGAGCAGTACTTC
-	TRBV9	-	TRBJ2-1	CASSPSMTGEQFF	TGTGCCAGCAGCCCGTCCATGACGGGTGAGCAGTTCTTC
-	TRBV7-9	-	TRBJ2-1	CASGTSGYNEQFF	TGTGCCAGCGGGACAAGTGGGTACAATGAGCAGTTCTTC
-	TRBV12-5	few	TRBJ2-3	CASGAPGADTQYF	TGTGCTAGTGGTGCCCCCGGGGCAGATACGCAGTATTTT
-	TRBV7-6	-	TRBJ2-7	CASSLASSYEQYF	TGTGCCAGCAGCTTAGCCAGTTCTTACGAGCAGTACTTC
-	TRBV7-2	-	TRBJ1-5	CASSLQAYQPQHF	TGTGCCAGCAGCTTACAGGCATATCAGCCCCAGCATTTT
TRBD1	TRBV18	few	TRBJ1-5	CASSLTGEVYQPQHF	TGTGCCAGCTCATTAACAGGGGAAGTATATCAGCCCCAGCATTTT
TRBD2	TRBV2	-	TRBJ2-3	CASSVSGGSTDTQYF	TGTGCCAGCAGTGTTAGCGGGGGTAGCACAGATACGCAGTATTTT
-	TRBV6-4	few	TRBJ2-6	CASSESSSGANVLTF	TGTGCCAGCAGTGAATCTAGCTCTGGGGCCAACGTCCTGACTTTC
-	TRBV7-2	-	TRBJ1-2	CASSGRGGPLDYAF	TGTGCCAGCAGCGGCCGCGGGGGCCCTTTAGACTACGCCTTC
-	TRBV5-6	-	TRBJ2-5	CASSFPGVETQYF	TGTGCCAGCAGCTTTCCAGGGGTAGAGACCCAGTACTTC
TRBD1	TRBV7-9	-	TRBJ1-5	CASSLGGDRGHQPQHF	TGTGCCAGCAGCTTAGGGGGGGACAGGGGGCATCAGCCCCAGCATTTT
TRBD2	TRBV7-2	-	TRBJ2-1	CASSRGLAEYNEQFF	TGTGCCAGCAGCCGAGGACTAGCGGAGTACAATGAGCAGTTCTTC
-	TRBV6-1	-	TRBJ1-2	CASSELSHIEVAIYGYTF	TGTGCCAGCAGTGAATTGTCTCATATTGAGGTGGCTATCTATGGCTACACCTTC
TRBD1	TRBV6-1	-	TRBJ1-2	CASTWTGTKYGYTF	TGTGCCAGCACCTGGACAGGGACCAAGTATGGCTACACCTTC
TRBD2	TRBV19	-	TRBJ2-1	CASSRTSGGYNEQFF	TGTGCCAGTAGTAGGACTAGCGGGGGTTACAATGAGCAGTTCTTC
TRBD1	TRBV2	once	TRBJ2-7	CASSERTGNPYEQYF	TGTGCCAGCAGTGAAAGGACAGGGAACCCCTACGAGCAGTACTTC
-	TRBV7-2	-	TRBJ2-1	CASSSWASISYNEQFF	TGTGCCAGCAGTAGCTGGGCTAGCATATCCTACAATGAGCAGTTCTTC
TRBD1	TRBV19	-	TRBJ2-6	CASSIDSGQGAAPGANVLTF	TGTGCCAGTAGTATAGATTCAGGACAGGGGGCGGCCCCTGGGGCCAACGTCCTGACTTTC
TRBD1	TRBV30	-	TRBJ1-1	CAWGGQGPITEAFF	TGTGCCTGGGGGGGACAGGGACCCATCACTGAAGCTTTCTTT
-	TRBV6-1	-	TRBJ2-3	CASSDGEGADTQYF	TGTGCCAGCAGTGACGGTGAGGGGGCAGATACGCAGTATTTT